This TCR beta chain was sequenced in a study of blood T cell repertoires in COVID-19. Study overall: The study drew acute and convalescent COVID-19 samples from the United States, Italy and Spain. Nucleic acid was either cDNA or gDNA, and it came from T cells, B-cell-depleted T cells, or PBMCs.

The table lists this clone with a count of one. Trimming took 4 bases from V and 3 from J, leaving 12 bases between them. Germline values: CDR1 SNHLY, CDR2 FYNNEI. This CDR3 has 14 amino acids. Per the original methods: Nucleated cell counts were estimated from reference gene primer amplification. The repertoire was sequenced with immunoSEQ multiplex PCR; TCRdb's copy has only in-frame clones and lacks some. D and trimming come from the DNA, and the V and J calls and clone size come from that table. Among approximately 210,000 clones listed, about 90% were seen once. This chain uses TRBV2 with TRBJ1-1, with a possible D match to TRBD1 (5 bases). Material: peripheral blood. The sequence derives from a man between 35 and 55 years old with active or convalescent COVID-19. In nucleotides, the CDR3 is TGTGCCAGCAGTGGTCCAGGGCTGGACACTGAAGCTTTCTTT. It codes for CASSGPGLDTEAFF. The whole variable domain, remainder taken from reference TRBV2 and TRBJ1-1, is EPEVTQTPSHQVTQMGQEVILRCVPISNHLYFYWYRQILGQKVEFLVSFYNNEISEKSEIFDDQFSVERPDGSNFTLKIRSTKLEDSAMYFCASSGPGLDTEAFFGQGTRLTVV.